The clone carrying this T cell receptor beta chain was counted many times. Its antigen is unknown. The data are from a study of metastatic and nonmetastatic thyroid tumors. About the study: Thyroid patients, malignant and benign, had repertoires compared across blood and tumor or nodule tissue.

Notes on the study in general: Significantly greater TCR beta diversity was reportedly found in malignant thyroid tumors than in benign nodules (in blood and tumor).

Original data processing: Clinicopathological groups of papillary thyroid cancer showed CDR3 differences that were used to build a distant-metastasis classifier. TCRdb ran MiXCR on the PCR reads. The V and J calls were not made by the authors but by TCRdb's processing. The sample has approximately 22,000 clones; roughly 12% are singletons. Germline-derived CDR1 and CDR2 are MDHEN and SYDVKM. The CDR3 covers 12 residues. Trimming removed 1 base from V and 5 bases from J, with 6 bases in between. Until they underwent thyroid surgery, no patient had received any treatment. The sequence was obtained from a female donor with papillary thyroid cancer or a benign thyroid nodule (not recorded which). Some clones in this sample may be carry-over from other donors' samples. This chain uses TRBV28 with TRBJ2-7; D is undetermined. The sample was blood. The CDR3 protein is CASSLLSDEQYF. For the CDR3, the DNA is TGTGCCAGCAGTTTATTGTCGGACGAGCAGTACTTC. The full variable domain, its missing parts supplied by reference TRBV28 and TRBJ2-7, is DVKVTQSSRYLVKRTGEKVFLECVQDMDHENMFWYRQDPGLGLRLIYFSYDVKMKEKGDIPEGYSVSREKKERFSLILESASTNQTSMYLCASSLLSDEQYFGPGTRLTVT.